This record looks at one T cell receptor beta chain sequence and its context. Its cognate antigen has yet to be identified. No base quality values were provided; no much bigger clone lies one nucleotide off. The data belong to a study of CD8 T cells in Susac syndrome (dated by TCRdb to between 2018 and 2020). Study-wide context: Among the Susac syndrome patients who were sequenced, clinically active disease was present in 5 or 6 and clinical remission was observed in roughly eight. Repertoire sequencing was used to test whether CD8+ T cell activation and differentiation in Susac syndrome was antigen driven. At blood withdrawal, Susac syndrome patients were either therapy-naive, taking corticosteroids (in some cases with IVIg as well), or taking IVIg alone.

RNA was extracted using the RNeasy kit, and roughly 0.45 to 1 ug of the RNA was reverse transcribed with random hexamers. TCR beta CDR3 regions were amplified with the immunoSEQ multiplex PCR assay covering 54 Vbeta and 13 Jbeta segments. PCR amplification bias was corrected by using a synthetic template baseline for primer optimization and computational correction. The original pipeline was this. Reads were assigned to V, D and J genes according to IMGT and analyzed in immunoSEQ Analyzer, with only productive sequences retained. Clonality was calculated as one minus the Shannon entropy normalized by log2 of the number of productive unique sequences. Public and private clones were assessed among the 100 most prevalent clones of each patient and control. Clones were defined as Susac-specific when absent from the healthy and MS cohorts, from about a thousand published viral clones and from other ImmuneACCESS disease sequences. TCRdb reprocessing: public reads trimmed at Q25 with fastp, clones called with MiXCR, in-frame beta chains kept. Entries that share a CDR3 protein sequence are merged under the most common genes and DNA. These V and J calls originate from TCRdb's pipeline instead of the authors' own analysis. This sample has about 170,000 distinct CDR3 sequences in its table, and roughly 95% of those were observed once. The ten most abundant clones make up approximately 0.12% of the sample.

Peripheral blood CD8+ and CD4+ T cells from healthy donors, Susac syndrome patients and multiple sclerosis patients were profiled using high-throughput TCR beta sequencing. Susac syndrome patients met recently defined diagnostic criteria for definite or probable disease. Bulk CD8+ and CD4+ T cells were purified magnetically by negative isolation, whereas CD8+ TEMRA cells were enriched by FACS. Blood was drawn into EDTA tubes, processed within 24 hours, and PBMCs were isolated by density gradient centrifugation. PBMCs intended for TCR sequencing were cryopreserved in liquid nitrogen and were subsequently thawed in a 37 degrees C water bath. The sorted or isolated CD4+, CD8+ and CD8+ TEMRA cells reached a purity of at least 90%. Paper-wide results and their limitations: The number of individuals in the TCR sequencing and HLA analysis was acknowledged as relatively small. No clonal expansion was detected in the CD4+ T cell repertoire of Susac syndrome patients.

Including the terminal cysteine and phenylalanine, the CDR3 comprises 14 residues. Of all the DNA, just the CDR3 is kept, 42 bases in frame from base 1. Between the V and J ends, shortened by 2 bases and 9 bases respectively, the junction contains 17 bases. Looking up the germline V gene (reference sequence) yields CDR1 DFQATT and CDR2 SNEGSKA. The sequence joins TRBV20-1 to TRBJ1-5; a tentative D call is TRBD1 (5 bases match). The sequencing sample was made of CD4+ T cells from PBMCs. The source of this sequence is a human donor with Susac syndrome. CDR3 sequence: CSARQGEGWRPQHF. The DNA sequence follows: TGCAGTGCTAGACAAGGCGAGGGGTGGAGGCCCCAGCATTTT.